Below, 4 T cell receptor beta chains from the same sample are listed, as sequenced in a study of T cells in women clearing cervical HPV infection. Assay used: immunoSEQ multiplex PCR; TCRdb lists only in-frame clones, some missing. In total, the table holds 30,000 or so clones. The sequencing sample was made of blood buffy coat. The receptors derive from a woman between 18 and 69 years old with a cervical HPV16 infection that either progressed to CIN3+ or cleared (not recorded which).

Comment on this clone: The read ends 3 residues before the CDR3 terminus; that terminus is restored from the germline J gene. V usage is TRBV19 and J usage is TRBJ2-5; perhaps TRBD1 as D (6 bases). Trimming left V 4 bases short and J 5 bases short, with 20 bases between. Per the germline V gene, CDR1 is LNHDA and CDR2 is SQIVND (reference sequence). There are 16 residues in the CDR3. The covered CDR3 bases are TGTGCCAGTAGTACCTCTGGACAGTATCCAAGCGAGACC. Translated: CASSTSGQYPSET. The complete CDR3 protein is CASSTSGQYPSETQYF. Drawing the rest from reference TRBV19 and TRBJ2-5, the complete variable domain is DGGITQSPKYLFRKEGQNVTLSCEQNLNHDAMYWYRQDPGQGLRLIYYSQIVNDFQKGDIAEGYSVSREKKESFPLTVTSAQKNPTAFYLCASSTSGQYPSETQYFGPGTRLLVL.

As concerns this clone: The CDR3 end lies 3 residues beyond the end of the read and is filled in from the germline J gene. J is TRBJ2-3 and V is TRBV14, with D maybe TRBD2 (7 bases). The CDR3 has 16 amino acids. V lost 4 bases and J lost 0, with 14 bases in between. From germline, CDR1 is SGHDN and CDR2 FVKESK. The CDR3 bases that were read are TGTGCCAGCAGCCCTCAAGGGGGGGTTAGCACAGATACG. Its translation: CASSPQGGVSTDT. The whole CDR3 is CASSPQGGVSTDTQYF.

As concerns this clone: Read sequence stops 3 residues before the CDR3 end, and the germline J gene provides the missing end. This chain uses TRBV13 with TRBJ1-4; no reliable D call. V lost 5 bases and J 4 bases, leaving 14 bases between the germline ends. The CDR3 contains 15 residues. Germline CDR1 reads PRHDT; CDR2 reads FYEKMQ (reference sequence). CDR3 sequence: CASSPSRRINEKLFF. The sequenced part of the CDR3 DNA is TGTGCCAGCAGCCCAAGTAGGCGGATTAATGAAAAA.

Concerning this clone itself: The read gets to within 3 residues of the CDR3 end, and the germline J gene fills in the rest. The chain joins TRBV12-3 or TRBV12-4 to TRBJ2-7, with 10 bases that match TRBD2. The CDR3 extends over 14 amino acids. V shed 6 bases and J 4 bases; nucleotides not matched to a gene: 6. Partial CDR3 DNA: TGTGCCAGCAGCCCCAGCGGGGGGGGGTACGAG. This sequence encodes CASSPSGGGYE. Given in full, the CDR3 is CASSPSGGGYEQYF.